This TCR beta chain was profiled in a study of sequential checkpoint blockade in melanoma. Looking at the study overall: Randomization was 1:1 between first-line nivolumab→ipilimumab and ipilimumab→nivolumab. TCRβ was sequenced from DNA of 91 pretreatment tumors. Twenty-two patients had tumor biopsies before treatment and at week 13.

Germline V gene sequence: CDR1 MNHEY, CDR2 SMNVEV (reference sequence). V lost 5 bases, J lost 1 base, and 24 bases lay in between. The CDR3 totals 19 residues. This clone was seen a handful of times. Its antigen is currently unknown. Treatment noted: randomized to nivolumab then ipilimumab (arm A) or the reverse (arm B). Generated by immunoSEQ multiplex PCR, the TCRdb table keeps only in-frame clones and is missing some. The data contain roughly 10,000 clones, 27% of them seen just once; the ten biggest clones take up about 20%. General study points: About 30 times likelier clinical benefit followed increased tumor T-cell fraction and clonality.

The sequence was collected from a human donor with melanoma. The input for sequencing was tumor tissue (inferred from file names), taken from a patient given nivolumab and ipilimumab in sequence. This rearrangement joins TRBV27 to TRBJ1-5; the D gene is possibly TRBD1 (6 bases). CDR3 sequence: CASSPLFGGGRLSNQPQHF. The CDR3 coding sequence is TGTGCCAGCAGTCCCCTCTTCGGGGGGGGGCGTTTGAGCAATCAGCCCCAGCATTTT.